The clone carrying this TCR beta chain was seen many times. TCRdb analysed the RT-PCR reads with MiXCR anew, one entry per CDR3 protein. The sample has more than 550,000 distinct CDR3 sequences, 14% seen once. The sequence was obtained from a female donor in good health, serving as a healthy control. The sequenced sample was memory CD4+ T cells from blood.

The CDR3 nucleotides are TGTGCCAGCAGCTCGGGACAGCAGCAAGAGACCCAGTACTTC. Translation gives CASSSGQQQETQYF. The rearrangement links TRBV5-5 to TRBJ2-5, with 7 nucleotides matching TRBD1. The V and J ends lost 3 bases and 2 bases, in that order; junction bases with no gene match: 4. The CDR3 contains 14 residues. Germline V gene sequence: CDR1 SGHKS, CDR2 YYEKEE (reference sequence).